This section outlines one T cell receptor beta chain sequence together with its context. Antigen: not known. These data come from a study of beta chain features in type 1 diabetes. Study observations and caveats: Patients with type 1 diabetes carried fewer insertions and had more deletions at their VDJ junctions. Shorter TCRB CDR3s, moderately but significantly so, were found in Type 1 diabetes patients in all four CD4+ subsets. Sampled from patients, naive, central memory and Treg TCRB repertoires appeared more similar than those sampled from healthy donors. The influence of HLA type on TCRB rearrangement stayed undetermined.

A single heparinised draw of about 120 mL on average was taken per donor. CDR1 is SEHNR, CDR2 FQNEAQ, per germline (reference sequence). With 3 bases removed from V and 10 bases from J, the gap between germline ends came to 19 bases. The CDR3 length is 15 residues. TCRB transcripts that were expressed got sequenced, as all of the isolated RNA had been reverse transcribed. Sequencing used immunoSEQ multiplex PCR; TCRdb keeps in-frame clones, though not all of them. Of hundreds of thousands of clones detected, approximately 16% appear once; the ten largest clones hold 0.015% to 0.017%. The chain employs TRBV7-9 and TRBJ2-1; perhaps TRBD2 as D (5 bases). This clonotype was sampled from a man between 18 and 29 years old with type 1 diabetes. The sequenced material came from naive CD4+ T cells from blood. CDR3 DNA sequence: TGTGCCAGCAGCTTCGAGAGGGCGGAACAAGGGGAGCAGTTCTTC. Translated, it gives CASSFERAEQGEQFF. The complete variable domain, with remaining parts taken from reference TRBV7-9 and TRBJ2-1, reads DTGVSQNPRHKITKRGQNVTFRCDPISEHNRLYWYRQTLGQGPEFLTYFQNEAQLEKSRLLSDRFSAERPKGSFSTLEIQRTEQGDSAMYLCASSFERAEQGEQFFGPGTRLTVL.